One sample yielded the 7 T cell receptor beta chains listed below, sequenced in a study of T cell repertoires in cytomegalovirus infection. TCRdb called the reads again in MiXCR, with one record for every CDR3 protein. The repertoire holds hundreds of thousands of distinct CDR3 sequences, with less than 25% as singletons. The sample was CD8+ T cells from PBMCs. These receptors originate from a human donor in good health (CMV status not recorded). Some clones in this sample may be carry-over from other donors' samples.

This clonotype was counted a few times. The chain links TRBV14 to TRBJ2-5; 11 bases align to TRBD2. Trimming at V came to 2 bases and at J to 0 bases, leaving 5 bases not matched to a gene. The germline V gene encodes CDR1 SGHDN and CDR2 FVKESK. The CDR3 loop spans 17 amino acids. The CDR3 sequence is CASSQPRLAGHQETQYF. In nucleotides, the CDR3 is TGTGCCAGCAGCCAACCCCGACTAGCGGGACACCAAGAGACCCAGTACTTC.

This clonotype was observed a few times. V usage is TRBV29-1 and J usage is TRBJ2-2, with D perhaps TRBD1 (6 bases). Germline CDR1 reads SQVTM; CDR2 reads ANQGSEA. The CDR3 consists of 13 residues. The V gene lost 4 bases and the J gene lost 3 bases, with 9 bases spanning the gap. CDR3 nucleotide sequence: TGCAGCGTTGCGGACAGCTACACCGGGGAGCTGTTTTTT. It codes for CSVADSYTGELFF.

Worth noting for this clonotype: This sequence may be a read error, since a much larger clone differs from it by one base. The chain carries TRBV6-2 or TRBV6-3 and TRBJ2-5, with D possibly being TRBD1 (5 bases). Trimming cost V 3 bases and J 0 bases, with 20 bases left between them. This CDR3 is 18 amino acids long. The germline CDR1 and CDR2 sequences are MNHEY and SVGEGT. In nucleotides, the CDR3 is TGTGCCAGCAGTTATCCCAACAGGACCGAGATGTACCAAGAGACCCAGTACTTC. Translated, it gives CASSYPNRTEMYQETQYF.

This clonotype was seen only a few times. Given a much more abundant clone one base away, this may be a read error. The chain uses TRBV7-8 and TRBJ2-1, with unresolved D. The CDR3 has 15 residues. Germline V gene sequence: CDR1 SGHVS, CDR2 FQNEAQ. Trimming removed 6 bases from V and 6 bases from J, with 18 bases in between. CDR3 in DNA: TGTGCCAGCAGATCCCTCCCGGACGGCTTCAATGAGCAGTTCTTC. It codes for CASRSLPDGFNEQFF.

This clonotype has just a few counts. The chain carries TRBV5-6 and TRBJ2-3, with D uncertain. The germline V gene has CDR1 SGHDT and CDR2 YYEEEE. The germline V and J ends were trimmed by 0 bases and 5 bases, with 19 bases remaining between them. The CDR3 spans 17 residues. DNA of the CDR3: TGTGCCAGCAGCTTGGATTGGACCTCCCCTTCTGGAGATACGCAGTATTTT. Translation gives CASSLDWTSPSGDTQYF.

There are many counts of this clonotype. The chain links TRBV6-1 to TRBJ1-1; D is unresolved. This CDR3 comprises 16 residues. V lost 8 bases and J 3 bases, leaving 22 bases between the germline ends. Per the germline V gene, CDR1 is MNHNS and CDR2 is SASEGT. The CDR3 coding sequence is TGTGCCAGCGGAAATATGGCAAGGTCTGGGGACACTGAAGCTTTCTTT. This translates into CASGNMARSGDTEAFF.

This clonotype appeared a few times. The chain recombines TRBV28 with TRBJ2-5; 7 bases are a match to TRBD2. In germline, CDR1 is MDHEN, CDR2 SYDVKM. This CDR3 is built from 16 residues. Unmatched junction bases numbered 10, after V lost 4 bases and J lost 2 bases. This CDR3 reads CASSSPSTGRQETQYF. The CDR3 coding sequence is TGTGCCAGCAGTTCCCCCTCGACCGGGAGGCAAGAGACCCAGTACTTC.